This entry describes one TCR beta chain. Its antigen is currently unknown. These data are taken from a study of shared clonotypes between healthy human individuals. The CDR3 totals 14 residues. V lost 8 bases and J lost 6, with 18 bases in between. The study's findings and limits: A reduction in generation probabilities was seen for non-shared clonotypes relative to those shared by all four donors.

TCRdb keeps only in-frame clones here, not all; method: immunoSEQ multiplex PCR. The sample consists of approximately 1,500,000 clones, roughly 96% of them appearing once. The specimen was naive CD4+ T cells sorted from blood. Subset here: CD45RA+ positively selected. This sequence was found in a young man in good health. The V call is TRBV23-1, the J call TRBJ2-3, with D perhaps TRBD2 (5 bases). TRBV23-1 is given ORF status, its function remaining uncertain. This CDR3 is CASAEGRVGDTQYF. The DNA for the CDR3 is TGCGCCAGCGCAGAGGGCCGGGTTGGTGATACGCAGTATTTT.